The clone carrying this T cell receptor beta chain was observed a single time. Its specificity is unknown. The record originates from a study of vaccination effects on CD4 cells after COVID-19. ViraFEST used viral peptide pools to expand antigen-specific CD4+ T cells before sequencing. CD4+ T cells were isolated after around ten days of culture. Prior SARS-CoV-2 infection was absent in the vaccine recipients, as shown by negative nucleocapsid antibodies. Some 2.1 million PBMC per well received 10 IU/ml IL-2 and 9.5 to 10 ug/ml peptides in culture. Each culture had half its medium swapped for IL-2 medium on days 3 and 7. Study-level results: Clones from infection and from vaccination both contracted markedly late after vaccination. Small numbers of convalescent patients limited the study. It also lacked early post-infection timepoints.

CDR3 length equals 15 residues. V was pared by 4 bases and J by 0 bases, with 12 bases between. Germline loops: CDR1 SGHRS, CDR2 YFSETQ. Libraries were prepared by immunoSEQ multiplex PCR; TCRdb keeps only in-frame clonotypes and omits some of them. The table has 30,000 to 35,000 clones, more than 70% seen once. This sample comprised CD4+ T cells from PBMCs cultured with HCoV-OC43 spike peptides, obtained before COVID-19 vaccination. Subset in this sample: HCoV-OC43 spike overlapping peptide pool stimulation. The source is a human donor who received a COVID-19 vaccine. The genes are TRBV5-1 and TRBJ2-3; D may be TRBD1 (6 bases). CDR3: CASSETGVSTDTQYF. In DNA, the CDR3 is TGCGCCAGCAGCGAGACAGGCGTTAGCACAGATACGCAGTATTTT.